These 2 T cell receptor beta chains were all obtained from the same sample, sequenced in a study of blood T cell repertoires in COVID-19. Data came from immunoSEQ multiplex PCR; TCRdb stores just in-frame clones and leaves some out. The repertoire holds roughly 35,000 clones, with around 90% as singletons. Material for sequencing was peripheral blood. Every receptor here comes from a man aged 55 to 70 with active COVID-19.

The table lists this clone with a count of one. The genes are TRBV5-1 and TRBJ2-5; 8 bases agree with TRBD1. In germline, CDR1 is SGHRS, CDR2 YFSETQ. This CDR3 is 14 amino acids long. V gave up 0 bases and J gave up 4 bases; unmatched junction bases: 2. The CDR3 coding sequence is TGCGCCAGCAGCTTGGGCGACAGGGGAGAGACCCAGTACTTC. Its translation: CASSLGDRGETQYF.

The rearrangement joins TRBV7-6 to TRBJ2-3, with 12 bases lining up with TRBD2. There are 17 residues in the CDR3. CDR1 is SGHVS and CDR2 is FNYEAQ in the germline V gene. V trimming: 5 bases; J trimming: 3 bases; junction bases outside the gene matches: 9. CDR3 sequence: CASSGPSGRALTDTQYF. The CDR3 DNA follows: TGTGCCAGCAGCGGCCCTAGCGGGAGGGCCCTTACAGATACGCAGTATTTT. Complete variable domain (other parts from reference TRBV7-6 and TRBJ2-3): GAGVSQSPRYKVTKRGQDVALRCDPISGHVSLYWYRQALGQGPEFLTYFNYEAQQDKSGLPNDRFSAERPEGSISTLTIQRTEQRDSAMYRCASSGPSGRALTDTQYFGPGTRLTVL.